The entry below describes one T cell receptor (beta chain). The antigen is unknown. Via the markers CD45RO/CCR7/CD25/CD127/CD95/CD27, stem cell-like memory, regulatory, central memory and naive CD4+ cells were sorted. The CDR3 contains 14 residues. Germline V gene data show CDR1 as MNHEY and CDR2 as SVGAGI. Trimming took 6 bases from V and 4 from J; bases not matched to a gene: 3. Expressed TCRB transcripts were sequenced after all isolated RNA was converted to cDNA. Sequencing was performed with immunoSEQ multiplex PCR; in TCRdb, only in-frame clones are kept and a portion is missing. This sample yields 350,000 to 400,000 clones, of which about 16% are seen a single time; roughly 0.017% belongs to the top ten. The data stem from a study of beta chain features in type 1 diabetes. Study as a whole: Comparable age, gender and cell yields were observed in patients relative to healthy donors.

Study results and caveats: Equally in patients and controls, PCR might preferentially amplify shorter templates.

Sequencing used naive CD4+ T cells from blood. The genes are TRBV6-5 and TRBJ2-3, with TRBD2 matching 11 bases. The clonotype originates from a woman aged 18-35 years in good health. The CDR3 nucleotides read TGTGCCAGCAGGACTAGCGGGACCTCAGATACGCAGTATTTT. It translates to CASRTSGTSDTQYF.